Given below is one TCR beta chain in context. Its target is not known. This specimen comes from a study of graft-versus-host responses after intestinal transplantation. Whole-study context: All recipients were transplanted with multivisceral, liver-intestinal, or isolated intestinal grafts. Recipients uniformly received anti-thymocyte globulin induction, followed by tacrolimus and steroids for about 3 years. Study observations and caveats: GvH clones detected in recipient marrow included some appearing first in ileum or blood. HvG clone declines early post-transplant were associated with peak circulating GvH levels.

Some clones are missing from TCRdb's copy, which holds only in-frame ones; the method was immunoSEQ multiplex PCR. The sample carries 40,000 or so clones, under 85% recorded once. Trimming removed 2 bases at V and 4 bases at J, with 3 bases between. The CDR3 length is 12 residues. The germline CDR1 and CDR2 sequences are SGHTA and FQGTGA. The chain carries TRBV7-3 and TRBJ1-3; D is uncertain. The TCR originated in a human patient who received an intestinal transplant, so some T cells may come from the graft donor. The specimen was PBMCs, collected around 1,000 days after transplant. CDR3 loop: CASSLQGNTIYF. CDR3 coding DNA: TGTGCCAGCAGCTTACAGGGAAACACCATATATTTT.